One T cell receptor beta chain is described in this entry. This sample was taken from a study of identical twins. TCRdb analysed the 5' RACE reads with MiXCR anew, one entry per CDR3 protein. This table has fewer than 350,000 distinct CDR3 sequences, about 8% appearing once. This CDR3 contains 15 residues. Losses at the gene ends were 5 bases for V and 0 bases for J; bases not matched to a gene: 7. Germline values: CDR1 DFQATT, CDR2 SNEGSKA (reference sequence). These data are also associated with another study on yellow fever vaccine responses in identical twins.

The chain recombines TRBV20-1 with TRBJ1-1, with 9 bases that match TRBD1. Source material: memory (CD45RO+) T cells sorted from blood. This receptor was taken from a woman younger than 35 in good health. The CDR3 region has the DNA TGCAGTGCTGACAGGGGGAACTCAATGAACACTGAAGCTTTCTTT. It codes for CSADRGNSMNTEAFF.